Each of the 28 T cell receptor beta chains below was sequenced from the same sample in a study of shared clonotypes between healthy human individuals. Libraries were prepared by immunoSEQ multiplex PCR; TCRdb keeps only in-frame clonotypes and omits some of them. The sample yields 2 million or so clones, about 95% seen once. Cells designated naive CD8 were CD45RO-negative and were positively selected for CCR7, with terminally differentiated effector memory CD45RA+ cells excluded. Specimen: naive CD8+ T cells sorted from blood. Receptor source: a young man in good health.

The chain couples TRBV19 to TRBJ1-2; 7 nucleotides agree with TRBD1. Germline CDR1 reads LNHDA; CDR2 reads SQIVND (reference sequence). V shed 8 bases, J shed 4 bases, and the junction held 4 bases outside the gene matches. There are 12 residues in the CDR3. The CDR3 nucleotides read TGTGCCAGTTGGGACAGCACCTATGGCTACACCTTC. It encodes CASWDSTYGYTF.

This chain connects TRBV5-6 to TRBJ1-2; maybe TRBD1 (5 bases). The V end was cut by 1 base, the J end by 4 bases, with 8 bases between. This CDR3 contains 13 residues. CDR1 and CDR2 from the germline V gene are SGHDT and YYEEEE. This CDR3 is CASSLRQFYGYTF. Here the CDR3 DNA reads TGTGCCAGCAGCTTGCGACAGTTCTATGGCTACACCTTC.

This chain joins TRBV5-5 and TRBJ1-2; D is perhaps TRBD1 (5 bases). Germline V lookup: CDR1 SGHKS, CDR2 YYEKEE (reference sequence). V was clipped by 4 bases and J by 0 bases, with 22 bases between them. The CDR3 sequence is 18 residues long. The CDR3 nucleotides read TGTGCCAGCAGCCCCCCTCACTATTCGACAGAGCCTAACTATGGCTACACCTTC. Residues: CASSPPHYSTEPNYGYTF.

This chain links TRBV15 with TRBJ2-7, with D perhaps assigned TRBD1 or TRBD2 (5 bases each). CDR1 LNHNV and CDR2 YYDKDF come from the germline V gene (reference sequence). The ends were cut back, 5 bases at V and 3 bases at J, with 14 bases in the middle. This CDR3 contains 14 residues. The CDR3 DNA is TGTGCCACCAGCTGGGACCGGCAGGTCTACGAGCAGTACTTC. It translates to CATSWDRQVYEQYF.

The rearrangement links TRBV18 to TRBJ2-1; possible D gene TRBD2, 5 bases. The V and J ends lost 1 base and 8 bases respectively, with 15 bases between them. The CDR3 spans 15 residues. Germline assignment: CDR1 KGHSH and CDR2 LQKENI. The CDR3 DNA reads as TGTGCCAGCTCACCACGAGCTAGCTCGGGCGATGAGCAGTTCTTC. Translated: CASSPRASSGDEQFF.

This rearrangement joins TRBV27 to TRBJ1-5, with D possibly TRBD1 on 6 matching bases. The germline gives CDR1 MNHEY, CDR2 SMNVEV (reference sequence). The V end lost 6 bases, the J end lost 3 bases, and 12 bases lay between the germline ends. CDR3 length equals 14 residues. The CDR3: CASSSGQFNQPQHF. In DNA, the CDR3 is TGTGCCAGCAGCTCTGGACAGTTCAATCAGCCCCAGCATTTT.

This chain connects TRBV28 to TRBJ1-2; maybe TRBD1 (6 bases). This CDR3 has 15 residues. Germline CDR1 and CDR2: MDHEN and SYDVKM. Trimming shortened V by 7 bases and J by 6 bases, and 21 bases separated the two germline ends. The chain's CDR3 is CASTLRGGVSNGYTF. The DNA of the CDR3 is TGTGCCAGCACCCTACGGGGGGGCGTCTCTAATGGCTACACCTTC.

V and J are TRBV4-1 and TRBJ1-1; TRBD1 might be the D (5 bases). CDR1 MGHRA and CDR2 YSYEKL come from the germline V gene. With 0 bases removed from V and 4 bases from J, the gap between germline ends came to 15 bases. The CDR3 extends over 16 amino acids. The CDR3 coding sequence is TGCGCCAGCAGCCAAGATATTGGGGGGTCTAGCACTGAAGCTTTCTTT. This gives the protein CASSQDIGGSSTEAFF.

The chain carries TRBV10-2 and TRBJ2-3; a weak D match, TRBD2 (5 bases). Germline V CDR1 and CDR2: WSHSY, SAAADI. CDR3 length: 14 amino acids. Trimming removed 7 bases at V and 1 base at J, with 12 bases between. The CDR3, as DNA: TGCGCCAGCAATCCCAGCGGAGGCACAGATACGCAGTATTTT. Translation: CASNPSGGTDTQYF.

The chain uses TRBV9 and TRBJ2-3, with a weak D call TRBD2 (7 bases). The CDR3 is made up of 16 amino acids. In germline, CDR1 is SGDLS, CDR2 YYNGEE. Trimming left V 0 bases short and J 2 bases short, with 13 bases between. The CDR3 nucleotides are TGTGCCAGCAGCGTAGCTCCGGGGGGCTACACAGATACGCAGTATTTT. Protein sequence: CASSVAPGGYTDTQYF.

The genes are TRBV11-1 and TRBJ2-6; D gene uncertain. The ends were cut back, 1 base at V and 4 bases at J, with 5 bases in the middle. Germline V gives CDR1 SGHAT, CDR2 FQDESV (reference sequence). CDR3 size: 14 residues. CDR3 region: CASSLDPGANVLTF. In DNA, the CDR3 is TGTGCCAGCAGCTTAGATCCCGGGGCCAACGTCCTGACTTTC.

This rearrangement joins TRBV27 to TRBJ1-1; tentative D call: TRBD1 (5 bases). Trimming removed 3 bases from V and 5 bases from J, with 16 bases in between. In germline, CDR1 is MNHEY, CDR2 SMNVEV (reference sequence). The CDR3 extends over 15 amino acids. The CDR3 DNA reads as TGTGCCAGCAGTTTCGTCAACAGAGGGGAGACTGAAGCTTTCTTT. Its protein is CASSFVNRGETEAFF.

The rearrangement uses TRBV11-2 and TRBJ1-5; a possible D gene is TRBD1 (5 bases). CDR1 is SGHAT, CDR2 FQNNGV, per germline. This CDR3 has 16 residues. The V end was cut by 0 bases, the J end by 2 bases, with 11 bases between. The chain's CDR3 is CASSLDGTWGNQPQHF. CDR3 DNA sequence: TGTGCCAGCAGCTTAGATGGGACCTGGGGCAATCAGCCCCAGCATTTT.

DNA of the CDR3: TGTGCCAGCAGAACAGCGTACCAAGAGACCCAGTACTTC. Translated, it gives CASRTAYQETQYF. The gene calls are TRBV6-1 and TRBJ2-5; D not resolved. V lost 6 bases to trimming and J lost 0 bases, with 8 bases between them. Germline V gives CDR1 MNHNS, CDR2 SASEGT. The CDR3 spans 13 residues.

In the case of this clone: The same CDR3 can be traced to other DNA sequences in this sample. V is TRBV27 and J is TRBJ2-7; 7 bases match TRBD1. Germline V gene lookup returns CDR1 MNHEY and CDR2 SMNVEV (reference sequence). This CDR3 is built from 14 residues. V shed 2 bases, J shed 0 bases, and the junction held 1 base outside the gene matches. The CDR3, as DNA: TGTGCCAGCAGTTTAAACAGGGGCTCCTACGAGCAGTACTTC. It codes for CASSLNRGSYEQYF.

This chain joins TRBV7-9 and TRBJ2-7; no firm D call. V lost 0 bases to trimming and J lost 5 bases, with 8 bases between them. CDR3 length: 13 amino acids. The germline V gene has CDR1 SEHNR and CDR2 FQNEAQ (reference sequence). CDR3 amino acids: CASSLAGKDEQYF. The CDR3 nucleotides read TGTGCCAGCAGCTTAGCGGGTAAGGACGAGCAGTACTTC.

Points on this clone: One end of the junction does not line up with germline, which may come from a read error. The sample holds other DNA sequences that translate to the same CDR3. This chain links TRBV9 with TRBJ1-4; D might be TRBD1 (5 bases). Per the germline V gene, CDR1 is SGDLS and CDR2 is YYNGEE. The CDR3 runs 17 residues. The CDR3 here is CASSPSGRAGTNEKLFF. The CDR3 nucleotides read TGCGCCAGCAGCCCCAGTGGCAGGGCCGGAACTAATGAAAAACTGTTTTTT.

This chain joins TRBV29-1 and TRBJ1-2, with 10 bases aligning to TRBD1. The CDR3 runs 14 residues. Germline values: CDR1 SQVTM, CDR2 ANQGSEA. Trimming cost V 3 bases and J 4 bases; bases outside gene matches: 5. CDR3 region: CSVDRDRGGYGYTF. Written as DNA, the CDR3 is TGCAGCGTTGACCGGGACAGGGGTGGCTATGGCTACACCTTC. Drawing the rest from reference TRBV29-1 and TRBJ1-2, the complete variable domain is SAVISQKPSRDICQRGTSLTIQCQVDSQVTMMFWYRQQPGQSLTLIATANQGSEATYESGFVIDKFPISRPNLTFSTLTVSNMSPEDSSIYLCSVDRDRGGYGYTFGSGTRLTVV.

The chain uses TRBV7-8 and TRBJ2-1, with 8 bases matching TRBD2. Trimming took 0 bases from V and 8 from J; bases not matched to a gene: 9. Germline V gene lookup returns CDR1 SGHVS and CDR2 FQNEAQ. CDR3 size: 16 residues. This chain's CDR3 is CASSLAVGGANDEQFF. CDR3 in DNA: TGTGCCAGCAGCTTAGCGGTCGGGGGGGCCAACGATGAGCAGTTCTTC.

The gene calls are TRBV4-1 and TRBJ2-3; the match to TRBD2 covers 8 bases. The CDR3 is 13 amino acids. V gave up 3 bases and J gave up 6 bases; unmatched junction bases: 2. Germline V gene lookup returns CDR1 MGHRA and CDR2 YSYEKL. The CDR3 protein is CASSHPSGDTQYF. The CDR3 coding sequence is TGCGCCAGCAGCCATCCTAGCGGGGATACGCAGTATTTT.

On this clone: This may be a read error, as it is one base from a much larger clone. This sample also contains other DNA sequences that code for the same CDR3. This chain connects TRBV7-8 to TRBJ2-3, with D hard to call. CDR3 length equals 11 residues. Germline lookup yields CDR1 SGHVS and CDR2 FQNEAQ. The V gene lost 3 bases and the J gene lost 3 bases, with 1 base spanning the gap. The CDR3 DNA reads as TGTGCCAGCAGCTTGACAGATACGCAGTATTTT. Residues: CASSLTDTQYF.

The chain employs TRBV27 and TRBJ1-6, with TRBD1 matching over 8 bases. The CDR3 loop spans 19 amino acids. V was pared by 6 bases and J by 2 bases, with 15 bases of the junction left unmatched. Germline CDR1 reads MNHEY; CDR2 reads SMNVEV (reference sequence). The CDR3 here is CASRALRTGYVAYNSPLHF. As DNA, the CDR3 is TGTGCCAGCAGGGCTTTGAGGACAGGGTATGTCGCCTATAATTCACCCCTCCACTTT.

About this clone itself: This sample also contains other DNA sequences that code for the same CDR3. The V and J genes are TRBV4-1 and TRBJ2-1; D is ambiguous. Trimming pared 0 bases from V and 6 bases from J, leaving 6 bases between. The CDR3 sequence is 13 residues long. In germline, CDR1 is MGHRA, CDR2 YSYEKL. In nucleotides, the CDR3 is TGCGCCAGCAGCCAAGAAAGTCCCAATGAGCAGTTCTTC. It codes for CASSQESPNEQFF.

The V and J genes are TRBV10-1 and TRBJ1-1; tentatively, D is TRBD1 (6 bases). Germline lookup yields CDR1 WNHNN and CDR2 SYGVQD (reference sequence). Trimming shortened V by 11 bases and J by 2 bases, and 15 bases separated the two germline ends. The CDR3 length is 13 residues. This CDR3 is CAGRRGENTEAFF. The CDR3 nucleotides read TGCGCCGGCCGGAGGGGGGAAAACACTGAAGCTTTCTTT.

V usage is TRBV2 and J usage is TRBJ1-6; unclear D gene. Trimming cost V 6 bases and J 5 bases, with 14 bases left between them. This CDR3 is built from 15 residues. Per germline, CDR1 SNHLY and CDR2 FYNNEI. The chain's CDR3 is CASSDFSLDNSPLHF. The CDR3 bases are TGTGCCAGCAGCGACTTTTCCTTGGATAATTCACCCCTCCACTTT.

The chain combines TRBV30 with TRBJ2-1, with D maybe TRBD2 (5 bases). The V end was cut by 3 bases, the J end by 2 bases, with 8 bases between. The CDR3 sequence is 13 residues long. Germline CDR1 reads GTSNPN; CDR2 reads SVGIG (reference sequence). CDR3 sequence reads: CAWSGITYNEQFF. For the CDR3, the DNA is TGTGCCTGGAGCGGGATTACCTACAATGAGCAGTTCTTC.

The rearrangement links TRBV6-5 to TRBJ2-1; D uncertain. Trimming took off 4 bases at V and 1 base at J, with 8 bases between the two ends. The CDR3 runs to 14 residues. Germline V gene data show CDR1 as MNHEY and CDR2 as SVGAGI. The CDR3 region has the DNA TGTGCCAGCAGTTTATTGACTTCCTACAATGAGCAGTTCTTC. The encoded protein is CASSLLTSYNEQFF.

Turning to this clone: Other nucleotide sequences from this sample produce the same CDR3. The rearrangement uses TRBV7-9 and TRBJ2-7; TRBD1 matches at 7 bases. This CDR3 spans 13 amino acids. The V segment lost 1 base and the J segment 6 bases; nucleotides outside the gene matches: 3. CDR1 and CDR2 from the germline V gene are SEHNR and FQNEAQ (reference sequence). DNA for the CDR3: TGTGCCAGCAGCTTAGGGACAGGCGGCGAGCAGTACTTC. Its translation: CASSLGTGGEQYF. The complete variable domain, with remaining parts taken from reference TRBV7-9 and TRBJ2-7, reads DTGVSQNPRHKITKRGQNVTFRCDPISEHNRLYWYRQTLGQGPEFLTYFQNEAQLEKSRLLSDRFSAERPKGSFSTLEIQRTEQGDSAMYLCASSLGTGGEQYFGPGTRLTVT.